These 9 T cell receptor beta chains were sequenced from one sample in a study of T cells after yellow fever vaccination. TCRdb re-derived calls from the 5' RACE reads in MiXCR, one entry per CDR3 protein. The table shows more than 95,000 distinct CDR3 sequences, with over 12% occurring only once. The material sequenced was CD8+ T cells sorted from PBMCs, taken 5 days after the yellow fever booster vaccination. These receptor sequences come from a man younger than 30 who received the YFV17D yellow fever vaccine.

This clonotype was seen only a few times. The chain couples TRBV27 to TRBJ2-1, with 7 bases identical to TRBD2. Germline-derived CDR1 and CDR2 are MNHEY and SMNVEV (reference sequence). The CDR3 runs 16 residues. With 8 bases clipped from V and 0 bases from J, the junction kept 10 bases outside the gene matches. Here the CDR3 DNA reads TGTGCCAGCCGGAAGACTAGCCGAAGCTCCTACAATGAGCAGTTCTTC. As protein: CASRKTSRSSYNEQFF.

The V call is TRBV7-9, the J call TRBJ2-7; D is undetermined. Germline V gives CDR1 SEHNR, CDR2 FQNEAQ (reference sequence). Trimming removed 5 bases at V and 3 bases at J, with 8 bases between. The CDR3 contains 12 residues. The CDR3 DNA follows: TGTGCCAGCAGCCTCGAATACTACGAGCAGTACGTC. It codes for CASSLEYYEQYV.

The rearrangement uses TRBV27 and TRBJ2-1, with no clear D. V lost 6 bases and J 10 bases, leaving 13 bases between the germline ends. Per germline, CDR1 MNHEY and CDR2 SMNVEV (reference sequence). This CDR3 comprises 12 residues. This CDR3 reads CASSRVGREQFF. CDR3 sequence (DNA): TGTGCCAGCAGCCGGGTCGGCAGAGAGCAGTTCTTC.

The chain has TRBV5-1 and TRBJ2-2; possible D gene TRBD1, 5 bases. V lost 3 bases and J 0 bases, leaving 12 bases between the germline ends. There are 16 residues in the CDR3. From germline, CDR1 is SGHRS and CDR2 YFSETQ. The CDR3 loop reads CASSWDDSANTGELFF. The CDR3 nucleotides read TGCGCCAGCAGCTGGGATGACAGCGCGAACACCGGGGAGCTGTTTTTT. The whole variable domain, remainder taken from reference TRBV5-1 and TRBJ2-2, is KAGVTQTPRYLIKTRGQQVTLSCSPISGHRSVSWYQQTPGQGLQFLFEYFSETQRNKGNFPGRFSGRQFSNSRSEMNVSTLELGDSALYLCASSWDDSANTGELFFGEGSRLTVL.

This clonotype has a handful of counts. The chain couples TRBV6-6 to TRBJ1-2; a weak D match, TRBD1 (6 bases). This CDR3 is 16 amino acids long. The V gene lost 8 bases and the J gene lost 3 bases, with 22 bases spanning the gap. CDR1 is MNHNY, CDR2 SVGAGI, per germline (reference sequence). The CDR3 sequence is CASGPLKNWGHYGYTF. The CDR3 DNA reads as TGTGCCAGCGGACCATTAAAAAACTGGGGGCACTATGGCTACACCTTC.

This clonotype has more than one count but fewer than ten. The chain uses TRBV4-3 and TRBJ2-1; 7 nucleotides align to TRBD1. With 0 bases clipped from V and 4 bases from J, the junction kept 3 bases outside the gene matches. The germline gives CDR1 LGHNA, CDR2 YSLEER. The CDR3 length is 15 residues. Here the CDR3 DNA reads TGCGCCAGCAGCCAAGAAGGGGGACAGTACAATGAGCAGTTCTTC. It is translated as CASSQEGGQYNEQFF.

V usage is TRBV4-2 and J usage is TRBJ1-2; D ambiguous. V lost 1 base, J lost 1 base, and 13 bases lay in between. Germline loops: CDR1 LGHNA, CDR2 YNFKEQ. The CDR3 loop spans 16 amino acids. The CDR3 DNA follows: TGTGCCAGCAGCCAAGCCCCCGACGGACTTAACTATGGCTACACCTTC. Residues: CASSQAPDGLNYGYTF.

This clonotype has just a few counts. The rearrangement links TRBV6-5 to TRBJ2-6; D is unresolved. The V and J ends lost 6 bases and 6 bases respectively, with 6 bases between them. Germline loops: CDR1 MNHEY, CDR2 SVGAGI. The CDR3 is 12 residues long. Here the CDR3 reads CASSLVANVLTF. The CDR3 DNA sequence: TGTGCCAGCAGCTTGGTGGCCAACGTCCTGACTTTC.

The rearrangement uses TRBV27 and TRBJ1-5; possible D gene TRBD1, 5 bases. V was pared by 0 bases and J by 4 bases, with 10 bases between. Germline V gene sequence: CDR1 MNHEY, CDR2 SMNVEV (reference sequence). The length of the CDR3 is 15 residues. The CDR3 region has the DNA TGTGCCAGCAGTTTATCCTCGGGGCCTAATCAGCCCCAGCATTTT. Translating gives CASSLSSGPNQPQHF.